One and the same sample provided the 30 T cell receptor beta chains below, sequenced in a study of T cells in Graves' hyperthyroidism and ophthalmopathy. Amplification of TCR beta CDR3 regions was performed using RNA transcripts as template. First-round RT-PCR of the TCR CDR3 relied on the HTBI primer set. TCRdb used MiXCR to reprocess the multiplex PCR reads, holding one entry per CDR3 protein. The data show a few hundred thousand distinct CDR3 sequences, around 25% seen once. The sequenced sample was blood. These receptors originate from a man aged 45-65 years with Graves' hyperthyroidism.

The chain's CDR3 is CAWVQGWGYGYTF. In nucleotides, the CDR3 is TGTGCCTGGGTCCAGGGGTGGGGCTATGGCTACACCTTC. This chain links TRBV30 with TRBJ1-2, with a tentative D call TRBD1 (6 bases). The length of the CDR3 is 13 residues. V was cut by 5 bases and J by 4 bases, with 14 bases left in between. Germline V gene lookup returns CDR1 GTSNPN and CDR2 SVGIG (reference sequence).

V gene TRBV12-3 or TRBV12-4 combines with J gene TRBJ2-1, with TRBD2 matching 7 bases. The V segment lost 4 bases and the J segment 9 bases; nucleotides outside the gene matches: 6. This CDR3 is 13 amino acids long. The CDR3 loop is CASSSTSSAEQFF. The CDR3 DNA reads as TGTGCCAGCAGTTCGACTAGCTCAGCTGAGCAGTTCTTC.

The rearrangement uses TRBV12-3 or TRBV12-4 and TRBJ1-1, with no clear D. Deletions cut 2 bases from V and 8 bases from J, with 6 bases between. The CDR3 is 11 amino acids. For the CDR3, the DNA is TGTGCCAGCAGTTTAAAAGGGGAAGCTTTCTTT. Protein product: CASSLKGEAFF.

The chain carries TRBV7-6 and TRBJ2-3; D gene uncertain. Germline V gives CDR1 SGHVS, CDR2 FNYEAQ. This CDR3 is built from 12 residues. Between the trimmed V and J ends, which lost 2 bases and 6 bases, there was a span of 6 bases. The CDR3 reads CASSLTMDTQYF. In DNA, the CDR3 is TGTGCCAGCAGCTTAACCATGGATACGCAGTATTTT.

In this sample, this clonotype turned up many times. One end of the junction varies from germline; a read error may be responsible. This chain links TRBV7-7 with TRBJ2-5; D tentatively fits TRBD1 or TRBD2 (5 bases each). Germline assignment: CDR1 SSHAT and CDR2 FNYEAQ (reference sequence). This CDR3 is 13 amino acids long. The CDR3 spells CASSLDWGETQYF. In DNA form, the CDR3 reads TGTGCTAGCAGCTTGGACTGGGGGGAGACCCAGTACTTC.

This clonotype was observed at least ten times. The genes are TRBV7-8 and TRBJ2-1, with 10 positions matching TRBD2. The ends lost 6 bases at V and 4 bases at J; junction bases unmatched: 15. The CDR3 is made up of 18 amino acids. Germline assignment: CDR1 SGHVS and CDR2 FQNEAQ. CDR3 protein: CASSPRGLASYLYNEQFF. The CDR3 bases are TGTGCCAGCAGTCCCCGGGGACTAGCGAGCTACCTTTACAATGAGCAGTTCTTC.

At least ten counts were recorded for this clonotype. The chain links TRBV12-3 or TRBV12-4 to TRBJ1-5; 7 bases map to TRBD1. Germline trimming cut 3 bases from V and 3 bases from J; bases unmatched to any gene: 2. The CDR3 is 14 amino acids. CDR3 residues: CASSFGQDNQPQHF. The CDR3 DNA follows: TGTGCCAGCAGTTTTGGACAGGACAATCAGCCCCAGCATTTT.

This clonotype was seen ten or more times. The J gene is TRBJ1-1, the V gene TRBV18; D remains ambiguous. The V and J ends lost 1 base and 7 bases respectively, with 10 bases between them. The CDR3 totals 13 residues. Germline CDR1 and CDR2: KGHSH and LQKENI. CDR3: CASSPLKGGEAFF. DNA of the CDR3: TGTGCCAGCTCACCACTCAAAGGAGGTGAAGCTTTCTTT.

This sequence joins TRBV28 and TRBJ2-1; D gene unclear. Germline V gene sequence: CDR1 MDHEN, CDR2 SYDVKM. The CDR3 has 11 amino acids. V lost 7 bases and J 12 bases, leaving 13 bases between the germline ends. CDR3 DNA sequence: TGTGCCAGCACTGGGCCTCTTGGGCAGTTCTTC. Translating gives CASTGPLGQFF.

At least ten counts were recorded for this clonotype. The V call is TRBV28, the J call TRBJ2-5; possible D gene TRBD2, 6 bases. This CDR3 contains 16 residues. Trimming took 3 bases from V and 5 from J, leaving 19 bases between them. Germline-derived CDR1 and CDR2 are MDHEN and SYDVKM. The CDR3 DNA reads TGTGCCAGCAGTTTCTACCTCCCCGGAGGGGCCGAGACCCAGTACTTC. Encoded protein: CASSFYLPGGAETQYF.

The J gene is TRBJ2-7, the V gene TRBV13; TRBD1 might be the D (5 bases). The germline V and J ends were trimmed by 4 bases and 7 bases, with 20 bases remaining between them. The CDR3 sequence is 15 residues long. CDR1 and CDR2 from the germline V gene are PRHDT and FYEKMQ (reference sequence). DNA of the CDR3: TGTGCCAGCAGCTCCCAGGGCCGAGCATCTCAAGAGCAGTACTTC. Translated: CASSSQGRASQEQYF.

This clonotype occurred a few times. The V gene is TRBV24-1, the J gene TRBJ2-1, with D perhaps matching TRBD2 (6 bases). V was shortened by 9 bases and J by 7 bases, with 18 bases between the two germline ends. Germline CDR1 reads KGHDR; CDR2 reads SFDVKD. CDR3 size: 14 residues. CDR3 sequence reads: CATRPPGGGNEQFF. CDR3 DNA: TGTGCCACCCGACCTCCCGGGGGTGGGAATGAGCAGTTCTTC.

The chain has TRBV19 and TRBJ2-3, with D possibly called TRBD1 or TRBD2 (5 bases each). V lost 4 bases, J lost 1 base, and 9 bases lay in between. The CDR3 contains 14 residues. CDR1 and CDR2 (germline): LNHDA, SQIVND (reference sequence). CDR3 nucleotides: TGTGCCAGTAGTAACCGGGACGGCACAGATACGCAGTATTTT. Its translation is CASSNRDGTDTQYF.

This clonotype came up a few times. The chain employs TRBV6-1 and TRBJ2-1; possible D gene TRBD1, 5 bases. Trimming stripped 2 bases from V and 4 bases from J, with 9 bases between. Germline V gene data show CDR1 as MNHNS and CDR2 as SASEGT. The CDR3 is 14 amino acids. The CDR3 reads CASSEQGSYNEQFF. The DNA for the CDR3 is TGTGCCAGCAGTGAACAGGGTTCATACAATGAGCAGTTCTTC.

J is TRBJ2-7 and V is TRBV4-1; 7 bases map to TRBD2. Germline values: CDR1 MGHRA, CDR2 YSYEKL. Trimming took 4 bases from V and 3 from J; bases not matched to a gene: 9. The CDR3 covers 15 residues. The CDR3 here is CASSPALTGGYEQYF. The CDR3, as DNA: TGCGCCAGCAGCCCCGCCTTAACGGGGGGCTACGAGCAGTACTTC.

The chain combines TRBV10-3 with TRBJ2-7, with TRBD1 matching 9 bases. This CDR3 has 19 amino acids. The V segment lost 3 bases and the J segment 3 bases; nucleotides outside the gene matches: 18. Germline CDR1 is ENHRY and CDR2 is SYGVKD. The CDR3 loop reads CAISDLPDRGLSGIYEQYF. In DNA form, the CDR3 reads TGTGCCATCAGTGACCTACCGGACAGGGGACTAAGCGGAATCTACGAGCAGTACTTC.

V gene TRBV12-3 or TRBV12-4 combines with J gene TRBJ2-7; D might be TRBD2 (6 bases). V lost 2 bases and J 5 bases, leaving 13 bases between the germline ends. The CDR3 sequence is 14 residues long. CDR3 in amino acids: CASSLRRRGDEQYF. CDR3 coding DNA: TGTGCCAGCAGTTTAAGGAGACGCGGGGACGAGCAGTACTTC.

This clonotype came up a few times. The chain couples TRBV20-1 to TRBJ2-7; a weak D match, TRBD1 (6 bases). The length of the CDR3 is 13 residues. CDR1 and CDR2 (germline): DFQATT, SNEGSKA (reference sequence). With 3 bases removed from V and 2 bases from J, the gap between germline ends came to 11 bases. CDR3 loop: CSASTGWTYEQYF. The CDR3 region has the DNA TGCAGTGCTAGTACAGGGTGGACCTACGAGCAGTACTTC.

This clonotype was counted at least ten times. The chain joins TRBV2 to TRBJ2-7; no firm D call. V was trimmed by 2 bases and J by 2 bases, leaving 7 bases between them. CDR1 is SNHLY and CDR2 is FYNNEI in the germline V gene. The CDR3 contains 13 residues. This chain's CDR3 is CASSESQTYEQYF. CDR3 sequence (DNA): TGTGCCAGCAGTGAATCGCAAACCTACGAGCAGTACTTC.

The chain joins TRBV29-1 to TRBJ2-4; D is perhaps TRBD1 or TRBD2 (5 bases each). The germline V gene has CDR1 SQVTM and CDR2 ANQGSEA. V shed 0 bases and J shed 9 bases, with 15 bases lying between them. This CDR3 is built from 14 residues. CDR3 residues: CSVEETRGAGIQYF. As DNA, the CDR3 is TGCAGCGTTGAAGAAACTAGGGGTGCGGGCATTCAGTACTTC.

V and J are TRBV2 and TRBJ2-1, with 10 bases identical to TRBD2. Germline CDR1 reads SNHLY; CDR2 reads FYNNEI. V dropped 5 bases and J dropped 1; count of bases not matched to a gene: 5. The CDR3 contains 16 residues. The CDR3 DNA reads as TGTGCCAGCAGTCACGGAGCGGGAGGGTCCTACAATGAGCAGTTCTTC. Translated, it gives CASSHGAGGSYNEQFF.

In its sample, this clonotype was seen once. The rearrangement uses TRBV5-1 and TRBJ2-2; D gene ambiguous. The CDR3 totals 14 residues. V was clipped by 3 bases and J by 0 bases, with 6 bases between them. Germline V gives CDR1 SGHRS, CDR2 YFSETQ. The CDR3 sequence is CASSSNTNTGELFF. CDR3 in DNA: TGCGCCAGCAGCTCCAACACGAACACCGGGGAGCTGTTTTTT. Full variable domain (missing parts from reference TRBV5-1 and TRBJ2-2): KAGVTQTPRYLIKTRGQQVTLSCSPISGHRSVSWYQQTPGQGLQFLFEYFSETQRNKGNFPGRFSGRQFSNSRSEMNVSTLELGDSALYLCASSSNTNTGELFFGEGSRLTVL.

Many counts were recorded for this clonotype. The chain uses TRBV7-8 and TRBJ2-5; TRBD2 matches at 11 bases. The CDR3 contains 15 residues. Trimming removed 1 base from V and 5 bases from J; junction bases left unmatched: 3. Germline values: CDR1 SGHVS, CDR2 FQNEAQ. The CDR3 nucleotides are TGTGCCAGCAGCTTAGAGGCTAGCGGGAGGGAGACCCAGTACTTC. It specifies CASSLEASGRETQYF.

This clonotype was counted between two and nine times. The chain recombines TRBV2 with TRBJ2-3; D possibly corresponds to TRBD1 (6 bases). The CDR3 contains 14 residues. The V end lost 7 bases, the J end lost 1 base, and 12 bases lay between the germline ends. Germline CDR1 is SNHLY and CDR2 is FYNNEI. CDR3 sequence (DNA): TGTGCCAGCAACCGGGACAAAGGCACAGATACGCAGTATTTT. Residues: CASNRDKGTDTQYF.

The CDR3 region is CASSLSAAGNTIYF. Written as DNA, the CDR3 is TGTGCCAGCAGTTTATCGGCGGCTGGAAACACCATATATTTT. The chain combines TRBV28 with TRBJ1-3, with D uncertain. Germline CDR1 reads MDHEN; CDR2 reads SYDVKM. The CDR3 sequence is 14 residues long. V was shortened by 1 base and J by 2 bases, with 6 bases between the two germline ends.

J is TRBJ2-7 and V is TRBV28, with D uncertain. Trimming shortened V by 4 bases and J by 3 bases, and 7 bases separated the two germline ends. Germline CDR1 and CDR2: MDHEN and SYDVKM. The CDR3 runs 12 residues. The DNA for the CDR3 is TGTGCCAGCAGTTACCTCGACTACGAGCAGTACTTC. This sequence encodes CASSYLDYEQYF.

This clonotype turned up a few times. J is TRBJ2-2 and V is TRBV7-6, with TRBD2 matching 14 bases. This CDR3 spans 17 amino acids. Germline-derived CDR1 and CDR2 are SGHVS and FNYEAQ. The junction had 9 bases not matched to a gene; V was cut back by 5 bases and J by 7 bases. The chain's CDR3 is CASSLLTSGREVGELFF. CDR3 DNA: TGTGCCAGCAGCCTCTTGACTAGCGGGAGGGAGGTCGGGGAGCTGTTTTTT.

The chain has TRBV6-2 or TRBV6-3 and TRBJ2-7; D may be TRBD1 (5 bases). Germline V gene data show CDR1 as MNHEY and CDR2 as SVGEGT. The V end was cut by 0 bases, the J end by 5 bases, with 11 bases between. CDR3 size: 14 residues. In nucleotides, the CDR3 is TGTGCCAGCAGTTACTCGACCAGGGCCCACGAGCAGTACTTC. This encodes CASSYSTRAHEQYF.

This clonotype was observed at least ten times. The chain combines TRBV20-1 with TRBJ2-1; 7 nucleotides line up with TRBD2. Germline loops: CDR1 DFQATT, CDR2 SNEGSKA (reference sequence). The CDR3 runs to 17 residues. The V and J ends lost 2 bases and 0 bases, in that order; junction bases with no gene match: 10. The CDR3, as DNA: TGCAGTGCTAGACGGCTAGCGGCGACCGGCTCCTACAATGAGCAGTTCTTC. It translates to CSARRLAATGSYNEQFF.

About this clonotype itself: Germline and junction disagree at one end, which may indicate a read error. The chain recombines TRBV9 with TRBJ2-7; 8 bases align to TRBD1. Germline V lookup: CDR1 SGDLS, CDR2 YYNGEE. This CDR3 region has 15 residues. The CDR3, as DNA: TGTGCCAGCAGCGTAGGGGGACAGGTCTCCCACGAGCGGTACTTC. It encodes CASSVGGQVSHERYF.